These T cell receptor beta chains were read from a single sample in a study of spatial heterogeneity in lung cancer. TCRdb independently ran MiXCR on the 5' RACE reads; one entry per CDR3 protein. The sample contains around 89,000 distinct CDR3 sequences, 10% to 15% of which appear only once. The specimen comprised PBMCs, sampled at surgery. Receptors were obtained from a male donor with early-stage non-small cell lung cancer. CDR3s include the opening cysteine and the closing phenylalanine or tryptophan. The order of the fields is V gene, D gene, CDR3 length, clone size, J gene, CDR3 protein, CDR3 DNA. The D gene is left open where the match is weak. The listing skips clone size in some rows; elsewhere it reads once, few, many or a size class.

>TRBV3-1|.|15|.|TRBJ1-6
CASSQDLTGSSPLHF
TGTGCCAGCAGCCAAGATCTAACCGGGAGTTCACCCCTCCACTTT
>TRBV30|.|14|.|TRBJ1-1
CAWSPTLGNTEAFF
TGTGCCTGGAGTCCTACGTTAGGGAACACTGAAGCTTTCTTT
>TRBV9|.|15|.|TRBJ2-3
CASSVGQGALDTQYF
TGTGCCAGCAGCGTGGGGCAGGGAGCACTGGATACGCAGTATTTT
>TRBV6-2/TRBV6-3|.|17|many|TRBJ2-1
CASGSQLLSGIHNEQFF
TGTGCCAGCGGGAGTCAATTACTCTCGGGAATACACAATGAGCAGTTCTTC
>TRBV7-9|.|14|.|TRBJ2-3
CASSHNGPTDTQYF
TGTGCCAGCAGCCACAACGGCCCCACAGATACGCAGTATTTT
>TRBV11-2|TRBD1|15|few|TRBJ2-1
CASSADRGHHNEQFF
TGTGCCAGCAGTGCAGACAGGGGGCATCACAATGAGCAGTTCTTC
>TRBV7-9|.|14|.|TRBJ2-3
CASSSPPQGRTQYF
TGTGCCAGCAGCTCTCCACCGCAGGGGCGGACGCAGTATTTT
>TRBV19|TRBD2|15|.|TRBJ2-7
CASSVSGGTTYEQYF
TGTGCCAGTAGCGTATCGGGGGGGACTACCTACGAGCAGTACTTC
>TRBV5-4|TRBD1|16|.|TRBJ2-7
CASSPAGTGGLHEQYF
TGTGCCAGCAGCCCGGCAGGGACAGGGGGCCTCCACGAGCAGTACTTC
>TRBV29-1|.|14|.|TRBJ2-5
CSVEGTPGKETQYF
TGCAGCGTTGAAGGTACCCCCGGGAAAGAGACCCAGTACTTC
>TRBV14|.|12|many|TRBJ2-7
CASGQGLNEQYF
TGTGCCAGCGGCCAAGGTCTCAACGAGCAGTACTTC
>TRBV6-5|.|16|few|TRBJ2-7
CASSYSARPPSYEQYF
TGTGCCAGCAGTTACTCGGCCAGACCGCCATCCTACGAGCAGTACTTC
>TRBV12-3/TRBV12-4|.|12|few|TRBJ1-2
CASSYAGDGYTF
TGTGCCAGCAGTTATGCGGGGGATGGCTACACCTTC
>TRBV12-3/TRBV12-4|TRBD2|19|.|TRBJ2-1
CASSPPPGSGGLSYNEQFF
TGTGCCAGCAGCCCCCCCCCGGGCAGCGGGGGACTCTCCTACAATGAGCAGTTCTTC
>TRBV21-1|.|17|.|TRBJ2-7
CASSKSSEAGAKYEQYF
TGTGCCAGCAGCAAAAGCAGTGAAGCAGGGGCGAAATACGAGCAGTACTTC